This passage covers 14 T cell receptor beta chains from one sample sequenced in a study of blood T cell repertoires in COVID-19 (dated by TCRdb to between 2020 and 2021). Library preparation was by the immunoSEQ multiplex PCR assay. Sourced from immuneACCESS, this table was stored by TCRdb with only in-frame sequences that have V and J called. A share of the clones is absent; for the studies checked, an unresolved V gene accounts for under half, and the remainder has no known explanation. The sample table contains 200,000 to 250,000 clones; only one count was recorded for approximately 80% of them. 1.9% of the sample comes from the top ten. Sequenced sample: peripheral blood. The receptors here all came from a woman older than 75 with acute or convalescent COVID-19.

The chain has TRBV7-2 and TRBJ1-5; 10 bases match TRBD1. The germline CDR1 and CDR2 sequences are SGHTA and FQGNSA. This CDR3 has 15 amino acids. Trimming removed 2 bases from V and 4 bases from J; junction bases left unmatched: 2. This chain's CDR3 is CASSLRTGGNQPQHF. The CDR3, as DNA: TGTGCCAGCAGCTTACGGACAGGGGGAAATCAGCCCCAGCATTTT.

This sequence joins TRBV4-2 and TRBJ2-1; TRBD2 matches at 10 bases. Germline CDR1 and CDR2: LGHNA and YNFKEQ. The CDR3 runs to 17 residues. V shed 0 bases and J 12 bases; nucleotides not matched to a gene: 14. The CDR3, as DNA: TGTGCCAGCAGCCAAGATACTCGGCCTAGCGGGGGTGATGGGCAGTTCTTC. Amino acid sequence: CASSQDTRPSGGDGQFF.

The chain has TRBV7-9 and TRBJ2-7; perhaps TRBD2 as D (7 bases). The CDR3 runs to 15 residues. V gave up 2 bases and J gave up 5 bases, with 16 bases separating them. Germline V gives CDR1 SEHNR, CDR2 FQNEAQ (reference sequence). The CDR3 sequence is CASSLFVRGGNEQYF. The CDR3 DNA follows: TGTGCCAGCAGCTTATTTGTCAGGGGAGGGAACGAGCAGTACTTC.

V and J are TRBV4-2 and TRBJ2-5, with 12 bases lining up with TRBD2. The CDR3 has 17 residues. Germline CDR1 is LGHNA and CDR2 is YNFKEQ. Losses at the gene ends were 3 bases for V and 2 bases for J; bases not matched to a gene: 7. CDR3 region: CASSHPTSGRDQETQYF. CDR3 nucleotides: TGTGCCAGCAGCCACCCGACTAGCGGGAGAGATCAAGAGACCCAGTACTTC.

The genes are TRBV7-2 and TRBJ2-1; 9 nucleotides line up with TRBD2. The V gene end was trimmed by 2 bases and the J gene end by 5 bases; junction bases not matched to a gene: 7. CDR3 size: 16 residues. From germline, CDR1 is SGHTA and CDR2 FQGNSA. This CDR3 reads CASSLRAGGPNNEQFF. The CDR3 DNA sequence: TGTGCCAGCAGCTTACGGGCGGGAGGGCCCAACAATGAGCAGTTCTTC.

V usage is TRBV4-1 and J usage is TRBJ2-1, with 14 nucleotides matching TRBD2. The V segment lost 0 bases and the J segment 7 bases; nucleotides outside the gene matches: 8. The CDR3 spans 18 residues. Germline V CDR1 and CDR2: MGHRA, YSYEKL. This CDR3 reads CASSQDRTSGGNWNEQFF. The CDR3 nucleotides are TGCGCCAGCAGCCAAGATCGGACTAGCGGGGGGAACTGGAATGAGCAGTTCTTC.

The chain employs TRBV6-2 or TRBV6-3 and TRBJ2-7, with 9 bases matching TRBD2. Trimming removed 2 bases from V and 3 bases from J; junction bases left unmatched: 5. The CDR3 is made up of 15 amino acids. The germline V gene encodes CDR1 MNHEY and CDR2 SVGEGT. CDR3 amino acids: CASSYAPSGVYEQYF. CDR3 coding DNA: TGTGCCAGCAGTTACGCCCCTAGCGGGGTCTACGAGCAGTACTTC.

This sequence joins TRBV5-1 and TRBJ1-5; maybe TRBD1 (6 bases). The CDR3 is 15 residues long. The germline V and J ends were trimmed by 4 bases and 3 bases, with 14 bases remaining between them. Germline values: CDR1 SGHRS, CDR2 YFSETQ. The CDR3 sequence: CASSPEGDINQPQHF. The CDR3 nucleotides are TGCGCCAGCAGCCCAGAAGGGGACATCAATCAGCCCCAGCATTTT.

The chain uses TRBV13 and TRBJ2-1, with unresolved D. Looked up from germline, CDR1 is PRHDT and CDR2 is FYEKMQ (reference sequence). Between the trimmed V and J ends, which lost 4 bases and 8 bases, there was a span of 9 bases. The CDR3 runs to 12 residues. The CDR3, as DNA: TGTGCCAGCAGCTCCTTAGCTCATGAGCAGTTCTTC. Its protein is CASSSLAHEQFF.

This rearrangement joins TRBV2 to TRBJ2-3, with 13 nucleotides matching TRBD2. Germline CDR1 and CDR2: SNHLY and FYNNEI. CDR3 length equals 17 residues. V lost 7 bases to trimming and J lost 2 bases; unmatched junction nucleotides: 9. The CDR3: CASTLGLAGAITDTQYF. For the CDR3, the DNA is TGTGCCAGCACCCTCGGACTAGCGGGAGCGATCACAGATACGCAGTATTTT.

In this sample, this clone turned up once. The chain is built from TRBV28 and TRBJ1-2; D unresolved. Germline V CDR1 and CDR2: MDHEN, SYDVKM. The CDR3 is 13 residues long. V was trimmed by 5 bases and J by 4 bases, leaving 11 bases between them. As DNA, the CDR3 is TGTGCCAGCAGTCCCCAAGCAGGCTATGGCTACACCTTC. This encodes CASSPQAGYGYTF.

This rearrangement joins TRBV29-1 to TRBJ1-2, with TRBD1 matching over 10 bases. Unmatched junction bases numbered 2, after V lost 5 bases and J lost 2 bases. In germline, CDR1 is SQVTM, CDR2 ANQGSEA. CDR3 size: 13 residues. This chain's CDR3 is CSVTGQGNYGYTF. DNA of the CDR3: TGCAGCGTTACGGGACAGGGGAACTATGGCTACACCTTC.

V gene TRBV5-1 combines with J gene TRBJ1-5; 7 bases agree with TRBD1. In germline, CDR1 is SGHRS, CDR2 YFSETQ. CDR3 length: 15 amino acids. The V segment lost 0 bases and the J segment 4 bases; nucleotides outside the gene matches: 4. The CDR3 DNA is TGCGCCAGCAGCTTGGGGGGACAGATGAATCAGCCCCAGCATTTT. Translation: CASSLGGQMNQPQHF.

This chain links TRBV28 with TRBJ2-1; TRBD2 is a possible D gene (6 bases). With 0 bases removed from V and 4 bases from J, the gap between germline ends came to 13 bases. This CDR3 has 16 amino acids. The germline CDR1 and CDR2 sequences are MDHEN and SYDVKM. CDR3 region: CASSLWGFGGYNEQFF. The DNA of the CDR3 is TGTGCCAGCAGTTTATGGGGGTTTGGAGGGTACAATGAGCAGTTCTTC.